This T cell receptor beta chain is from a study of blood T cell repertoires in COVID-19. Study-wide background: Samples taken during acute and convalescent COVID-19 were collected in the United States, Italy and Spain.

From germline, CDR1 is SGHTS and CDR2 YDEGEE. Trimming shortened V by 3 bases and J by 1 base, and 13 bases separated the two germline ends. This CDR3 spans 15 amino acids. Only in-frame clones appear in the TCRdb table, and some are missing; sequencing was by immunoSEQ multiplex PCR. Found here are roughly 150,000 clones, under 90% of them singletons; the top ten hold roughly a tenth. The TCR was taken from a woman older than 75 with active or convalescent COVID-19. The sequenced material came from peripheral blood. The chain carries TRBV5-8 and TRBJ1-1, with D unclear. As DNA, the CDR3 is TGTGCCAGCAGCTACATCAGGCAATCGAACACTGAAGCTTTCTTT. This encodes CASSYIRQSNTEAFF.